This T cell receptor beta chain was sequenced for a study of blood T cells in healthy people across ages. A J-beta primer mix and a sample-barcoded 5' primer were used in a second PCR of roughly 6 to 12 cycles. Sequencing yielded, for each sample, at least 3 million paired-end reads carrying CDR3. In TCRdb, the 5' RACE reads were re-called with MiXCR into one record per CDR3 protein. Found here are hundreds of thousands of distinct CDR3 sequences, 25% to 30% of them singletons; the top ten hold around 3%. This CDR3 has 14 residues. CDR1 and CDR2 from the germline V gene are KGHSH and LQKENI. The V gene lost 4 bases and the J gene lost 4 bases, with 13 bases spanning the gap. These same data were also listed under a study on T cells of mothers and their children.

The chain combines TRBV18 with TRBJ1-1, with TRBD1 as a possible D gene (5 bases). This clonotype was obtained from a boy aged 5-17 years in good health. Sequences were obtained from blood. In DNA, the CDR3 is TGTGCCAGCTCACTTCAGGGTTTAGGCACTGAAGCTTTCTTT. Protein sequence: CASSLQGLGTEAFF.